The TCR beta chain described here comes from a study of CD8 T cells in Susac syndrome. RNA was extracted with the RNeasy kit, and a quantity of about 0.45 to 1 ug was reverse transcribed using random hexamers. In TCRdb, the immunoSEQ multiplex PCR reads were re-called with MiXCR into one record per CDR3 protein. The sample has approximately 200,000 distinct CDR3 sequences, about 95% seen once. The V end was cut by 8 bases, the J end by 1 base, with 8 bases between. The CDR3 is 12 residues long. The V gene's germline CDR1 is LNHDA and CDR2 SQIVND (reference sequence). The V call is TRBV19, the J call TRBJ1-1, with D uncertain. The TCR sequence derives from a human donor with multiple sclerosis. Specimen: CD4+ T cells from PBMCs. The CDR3 DNA reads as TGTGCCAGTCGGCGCGGGAACACTGAAGCTTTCTTT. It translates to CASRRGNTEAFF. The entire variable domain, with the rest obtained from reference TRBV19 and TRBJ1-1, is as follows: DGGITQSPKYLFRKEGQNVTLSCEQNLNHDAMYWYRQDPGQGLRLIYYSQIVNDFQKGDIAEGYSVSREKKESFPLTVTSAQKNPTAFYLCASRRGNTEAFFGQGTRLTVV.